Listed below are T cell receptor beta chains from one sample, sequenced in a study of blood T cell repertoires in COVID-19. The data were produced by immunoSEQ multiplex PCR, yet TCRdb's version contains in-frame clones alone and is incomplete. The sample has about 100,000 clones, more than 75% seen once. The material sequenced was peripheral blood. These receptors all stem from a human donor in a cohort sampled during active COVID-19. CDR3s include the opening cysteine and the closing phenylalanine or tryptophan. Fields, in order: J gene, V gene, clone size, D gene, CDR3 length, CDR3 DNA, CDR3 protein. A D gene is named only where the DNA matches it firmly. A clone size is listed for some rows: how often the clone was seen (once, few, many), or a class if it is expanded.

J: TRBJ1-2
V: TRBV27
size: .
D: .
length: 15
DNA: TGTGCCAGCAGTTTACAGGGGAACAGGCGCTATGGCTACACCTTC
CDR3: CASSLQGNRRYGYTF

J: TRBJ1-4
V: TRBV10-3
size: .
D: TRBD1
length: 14
DNA: TGTGCCATCAGTGACGACAGGGGGCGCGGGAAACTGTTTTTT
CDR3: CAISDDRGRGKLFF

J: TRBJ2-4
V: TRBV7-9
size: .
D: TRBD1
length: 11
DNA: TGTGCCAGCAGCTTCACGGGACAGGTCTTCTTC
CDR3: CASSFTGQVFF

J: TRBJ2-5
V: TRBV9
size: .
D: .
length: 13
DNA: TGTGCCAGCAGCGTAGGCGGGGAAGAGACCCAGTACTTC
CDR3: CASSVGGEETQYF

J: TRBJ2-6
V: TRBV7-2
size: .
D: .
length: 15
DNA: TGTGCCAGCAGCTTAGCTATCTCTGGGGCCAACGTCCTGACTTTC
CDR3: CASSLAISGANVLTF

J: TRBJ1-2
V: TRBV6-5
size: .
D: TRBD1
length: 13
DNA: TGTGCCAGCCGAGGGGGCACAGGATATGGCTACACCTTC
CDR3: CASRGGTGYGYTF

J: TRBJ1-6
V: TRBV30
size: few
D: .
length: 12
DNA: TGTGCCTTCGGGAGGGATAATTCACCCCTCCACTTT
CDR3: CAFGRDNSPLHF

J: TRBJ1-1
V: TRBV5-1
size: .
D: TRBD1
length: 16
DNA: TGCGCCAGCAGCAGCGGGACAGGGAATTGGAACACTGAAGCTTTCTTT
CDR3: CASSSGTGNWNTEAFF

J: TRBJ1-4
V: TRBV7-9
size: .
D: TRBD1
length: 14
DNA: TGTGCCAGCAGCCAAGACAGGGCGGGCGGAAAACTGTTTTTT
CDR3: CASSQDRAGGKLFF

J: TRBJ2-7
V: TRBV7-2
size: .
D: TRBD2
length: 15
DNA: TGTGCCAGCAGCGCCACTAGCGGGGCCCCAGGGCAGCAGTACTTC
CDR3: CASSATSGAPGQQYF

J: TRBJ1-5
V: TRBV18
size: .
D: TRBD1
length: 17
DNA: TGTGCCAGCTCACCGACGACAGGGGGTTTTAGCAATCAGCCCCAGCATTTT
CDR3: CASSPTTGGFSNQPQHF

J: TRBJ1-1
V: TRBV11-3
size: .
D: TRBD1
length: 16
DNA: TGTGCCAGCAGCTCTCGTACAACAGGGGGGAACACTGAAGCTTTCTTT
CDR3: CASSSRTTGGNTEAFF

J: TRBJ2-3
V: TRBV20-1
size: .
D: TRBD2
length: 14
DNA: TGCAGTGCTAGTGGCGGGAGCATCGCAGATACGCAGTATTTT
CDR3: CSASGGSIADTQYF

J: TRBJ1-1
V: TRBV6-5
size: .
D: .
length: 13
DNA: TGTGCCAGCAGTTTCCACAGAGCCACTGAAGCTTTCTTT
CDR3: CASSFHRATEAFF

J: TRBJ2-1
V: TRBV7-2
size: .
D: TRBD2
length: 15
DNA: TGTGCCAGCAGCCTCCTCGGGACTAGCGGGGGGGGGCAGTTCTTC
CDR3: CASSLLGTSGGGQFF

J: TRBJ1-3
V: TRBV18
size: .
D: TRBD1
length: 16
DNA: TGTGCCAGCTCACCGGGACAGGTGGACTCTGGAAACACCATATATTTT
CDR3: CASSPGQVDSGNTIYF

J: TRBJ1-1
V: TRBV12-5
size: .
D: .
length: 13
DNA: TGTGCTAGTGGGGCGGCCGCAAACACTGAAGCTTTCTTT
CDR3: CASGAAANTEAFF

J: TRBJ1-2
V: TRBV9
size: .
D: .
length: 16
DNA: TGTGCCAGCAGCGGCTGGTTTGGGGGCACAAGCTATGGCTACACCTTC
CDR3: CASSGWFGGTSYGYTF